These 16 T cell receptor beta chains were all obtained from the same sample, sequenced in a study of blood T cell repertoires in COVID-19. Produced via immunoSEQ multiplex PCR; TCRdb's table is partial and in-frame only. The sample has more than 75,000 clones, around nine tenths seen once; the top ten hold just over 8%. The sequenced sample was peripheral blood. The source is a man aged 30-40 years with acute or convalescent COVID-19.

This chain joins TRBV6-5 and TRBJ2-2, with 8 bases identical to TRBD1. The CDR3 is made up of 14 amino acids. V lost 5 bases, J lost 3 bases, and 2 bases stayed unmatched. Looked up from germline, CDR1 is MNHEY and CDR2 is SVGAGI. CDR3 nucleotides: TGTGCCAGCAGTCGACAGGGGTACACCGGGGAGCTGTTTTTT. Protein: CASSRQGYTGELFF.

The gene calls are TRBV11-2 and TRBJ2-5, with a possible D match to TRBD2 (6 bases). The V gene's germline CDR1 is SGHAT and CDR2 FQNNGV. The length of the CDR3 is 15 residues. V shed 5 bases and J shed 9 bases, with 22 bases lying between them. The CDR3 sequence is CASSPRGSSLWSQYF. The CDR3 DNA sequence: TGTGCCAGCAGCCCGCGGGGAAGCTCCCTTTGGTCCCAGTACTTC.

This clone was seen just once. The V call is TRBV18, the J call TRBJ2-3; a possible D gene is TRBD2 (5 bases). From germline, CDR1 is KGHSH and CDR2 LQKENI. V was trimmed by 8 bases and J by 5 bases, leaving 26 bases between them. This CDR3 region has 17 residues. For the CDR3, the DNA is TGTGCCAGCGAGACCTCGCGGGCCAATCCAGTGTTAGATACGCAGTATTTT. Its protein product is CASETSRANPVLDTQYF.

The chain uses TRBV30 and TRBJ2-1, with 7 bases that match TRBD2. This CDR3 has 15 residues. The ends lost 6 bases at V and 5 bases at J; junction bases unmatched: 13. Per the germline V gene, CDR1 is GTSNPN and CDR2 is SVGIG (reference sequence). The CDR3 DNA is TGTGCCTGTTACCCTAGCGGTGAGAGACACAATGAGCAGTTCTTC. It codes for CACYPSGERHNEQFF.

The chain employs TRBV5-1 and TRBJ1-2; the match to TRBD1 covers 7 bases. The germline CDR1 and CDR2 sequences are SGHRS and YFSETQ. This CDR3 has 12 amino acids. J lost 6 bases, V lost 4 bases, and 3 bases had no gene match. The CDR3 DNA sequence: TGCGCCAGCAGCACCGGGACAGATGGCTACACCTTC. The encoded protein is CASSTGTDGYTF.

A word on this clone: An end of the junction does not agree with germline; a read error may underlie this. The CDR3 sequence is CAYRQGKVLSF. The CDR3 nucleotides are TGTGCCTACCGACAGGGCAAAGTCCTATCTTTT. The chain joins TRBV28 to TRBJ1-3; 7 positions agree with TRBD1. CDR3 size: 11 residues. CDR1 is MDHEN, CDR2 SYDVKM, per germline.

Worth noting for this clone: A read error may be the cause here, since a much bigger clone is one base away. Here the CDR3 DNA reads TGTGCCAGCAGTGAGGGAAACACAGATACGCAGTATTTT. Amino acids: CASSEGNTDTQYF. The V gene is TRBV28, the J gene TRBJ2-3, with D perhaps matching TRBD2 (5 bases). CDR1 is MDHEN, CDR2 SYDVKM, per germline. The CDR3 length is 13 residues. The V and J ends lost 5 bases and 2 bases respectively, with 8 bases between them.

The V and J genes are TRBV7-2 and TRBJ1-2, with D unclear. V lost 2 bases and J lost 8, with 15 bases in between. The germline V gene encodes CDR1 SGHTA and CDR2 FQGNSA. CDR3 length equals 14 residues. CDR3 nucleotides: TGTGCCAGCAGCTTAATGGAGGGTACGCGGGGCTACACCTTC. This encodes CASSLMEGTRGYTF.

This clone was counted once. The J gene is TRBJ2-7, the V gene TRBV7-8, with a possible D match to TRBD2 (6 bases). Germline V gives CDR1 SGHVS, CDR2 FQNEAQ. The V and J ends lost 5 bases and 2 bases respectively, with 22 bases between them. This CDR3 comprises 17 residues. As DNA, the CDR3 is TGTGCCAGCAGCCCCGCCCGGGCGGGGCGAAAGCCCTACGAGCAGTACTTC. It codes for CASSPARAGRKPYEQYF.

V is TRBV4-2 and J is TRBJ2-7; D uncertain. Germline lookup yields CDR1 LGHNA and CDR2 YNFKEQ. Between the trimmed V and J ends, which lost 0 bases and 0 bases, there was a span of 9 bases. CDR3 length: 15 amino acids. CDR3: CASSQEGSSSYEQYF. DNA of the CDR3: TGTGCCAGCAGCCAAGAGGGCTCCAGCTCCTACGAGCAGTACTTC.

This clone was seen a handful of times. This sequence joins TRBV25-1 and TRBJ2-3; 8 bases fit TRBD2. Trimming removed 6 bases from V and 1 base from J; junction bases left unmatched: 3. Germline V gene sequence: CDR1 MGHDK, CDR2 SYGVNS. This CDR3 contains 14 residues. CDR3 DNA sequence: TGTGCCAGCAGCCTTAGCGGGGGCACAGATACGCAGTATTTT. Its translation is CASSLSGGTDTQYF. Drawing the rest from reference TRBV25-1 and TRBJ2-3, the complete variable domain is EADIYQTPRYLVIGTGKKITLECSQTMGHDKMYWYQQDPGMELHLIHYSYGVNSTEKGDLSSESTVSRIRTEHFPLTLESARPSHTSQYLCASSLSGGTDTQYFGPGTRLTVL.

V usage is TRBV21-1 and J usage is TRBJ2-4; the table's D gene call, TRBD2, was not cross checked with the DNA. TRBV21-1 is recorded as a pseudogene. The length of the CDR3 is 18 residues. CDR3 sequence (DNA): TGTGCCAGCAGCATCTACAGGTTCCAATACGGGAGAAGGAACATTCAGTACTTC. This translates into CASSIYRFQYGRRNIQYF.

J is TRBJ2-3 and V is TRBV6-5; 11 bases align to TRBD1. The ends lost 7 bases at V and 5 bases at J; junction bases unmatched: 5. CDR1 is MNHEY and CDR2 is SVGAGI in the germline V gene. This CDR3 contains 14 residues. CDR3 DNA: TGTGCCAGCACCCGGGACAGGGGGGGAGATACGCAGTATTTT. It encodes CASTRDRGGDTQYF.

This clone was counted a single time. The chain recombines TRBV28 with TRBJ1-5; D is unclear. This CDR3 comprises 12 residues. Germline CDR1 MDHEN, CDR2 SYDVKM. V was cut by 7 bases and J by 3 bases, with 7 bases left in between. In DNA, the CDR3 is TGTGCCAGCACGGGGTACAATCAGCCCCAGCATTTT. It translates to CASTGYNQPQHF.

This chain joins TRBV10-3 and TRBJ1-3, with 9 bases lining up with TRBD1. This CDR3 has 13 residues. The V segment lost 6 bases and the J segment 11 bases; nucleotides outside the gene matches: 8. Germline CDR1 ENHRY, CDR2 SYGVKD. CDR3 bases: TGTGCCATCAGGAGACAGGGGGGTTTTGCCATATATTTT. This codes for CAIRRQGGFAIYF.

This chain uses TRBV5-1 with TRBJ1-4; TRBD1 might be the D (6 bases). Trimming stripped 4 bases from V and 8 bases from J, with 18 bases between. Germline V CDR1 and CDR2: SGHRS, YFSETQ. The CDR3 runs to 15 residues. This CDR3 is CASSPYGGLGEKLFF. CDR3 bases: TGCGCCAGCAGCCCGTACGGGGGGCTAGGAGAAAAACTGTTTTTT.